These T cell receptor beta chains were read from a single sample in a study of cytomegalovirus exposure and HLA in healthy donors. Some clones are missing from TCRdb's copy, which holds only in-frame ones; the method was immunoSEQ multiplex PCR. The sample lists under 130,000 clones; over 12% were seen once. Sequencing was performed on PBMCs. The source is a female donor in good health and CMV-seronegative. Both conserved end residues are part of each CDR3. D genes are given only for firm matches. Clone size is shown for a subset of rows, as once, few, many or a class of expanded clone.

>-|-|TRBV25-1|TRBJ2-7
CASSLTLQGSYEQYF
TGTGCCAGCAGCCTAACGTTACAGGGATCCTACGAGCAGTACTTC
>-|TRBD2|TRBV28|TRBJ2-7
CASKEGTRASEQYF
TGTGCCAGCAAGGAAGGGACTAGGGCTAGCGAGCAGTACTTC
>-|-|TRBV5-1|TRBJ2-7
CASSLRLDRSSYEQYF
TGCGCCAGCAGCTTAAGGTTAGACAGGAGTTCCTACGAGCAGTACTTC
>few|-|TRBV29-1|TRBJ1-2
CSVDAVYGYTF
TGCAGCGTTGACGCAGTATATGGCTACACCTTC
>-|-|TRBV6-4|TRBJ1-2
CASRTPGQLFDYGYTF
TGTGCCAGCAGGACCCCTGGACAATTATTCGACTATGGCTACACCTTC
>-|-|TRBV18|TRBJ1-5
CASSNRDSNQPQHF
TGTGCCAGCTCCAACAGGGATAGCAATCAGCCCCAGCATTTT
>few|TRBD1|TRBV4-3|TRBJ1-1
CASSPDRGWTEAFF
TGCGCCAGCAGCCCCGACAGGGGATGGACTGAAGCTTTCTTT
>-|TRBD2|TRBV5-1|TRBJ2-5
CASSLLAGGAQETQYF
TGCGCCAGCAGCTTGTTAGCGGGAGGGGCCCAAGAGACCCAGTACTTC
>-|-|TRBV5-1|TRBJ2-5
CASSLSQNQETQYF
TGCGCCAGCAGCTTGTCACAGAACCAAGAGACCCAGTACTTC
>few|-|TRBV30|TRBJ2-2
CACKGVGTGELFF
TGTGCCTGTAAAGGGGTGGGCACCGGGGAGCTGTTTTTT
>few|-|TRBV7-2|TRBJ1-1
CASSASGGYTEAFF
TGTGCCAGCAGCGCCTCCGGGGGATACACTGAAGCTTTCTTT
>few|-|TRBV7-6|TRBJ2-1
CASSLRGGPPYNEQFF
TGTGCCAGCAGCTTACGCGGGGGCCCACCCTACAATGAGCAGTTCTTC
>few|TRBD2|TRBV28|TRBJ2-5
CASSFFNGDGGETQYF
TGTGCCAGCAGTTTTTTCAATGGGGACGGGGGGGAGACCCAGTACTTC
>few|TRBD2|TRBV12-5|TRBJ2-1
CASGPVGGAYNEQFF
TGTGCTAGTGGACCAGTCGGGGGGGCCTACAATGAGCAGTTCTTC
>few|TRBD2|TRBV7-9|TRBJ2-2
CASSRGRGPGELFF
TGTGCCAGCTCCCGCGGGAGAGGTCCCGGGGAGCTGTTTTTT
>few|-|TRBV30|TRBJ2-6
CAWSVILVGSGGANVLTF
TGTGCCTGGAGTGTAATTTTGGTAGGGAGCGGAGGGGCCAACGTCCTGACTTTC
>-|TRBD2|TRBV6-6|TRBJ2-1
CASSASGVEQFF
TGTGCCAGCAGCGCTAGCGGGGTTGAGCAGTTCTTC
>-|TRBD1|TRBV7-9|TRBJ1-2
CASSLGGQGAGYTF
TGTGCCAGCAGCTTAGGTGGACAGGGGGCTGGCTACACCTTC
>-|TRBD1|TRBV30|TRBJ1-2
CAWSPPRGGDRGLLFAGYTF
TGTGCCTGGAGTCCTCCCCGGGGGGGGGACAGGGGGTTGTTATTCGCTGGCTACACCTTC
>few|TRBD1|TRBV6-5|TRBJ1-1
CASRIDRVVTEAFF
TGTGCCAGCAGAATCGACAGGGTGGTCACTGAAGCTTTCTTT